The source of this T cell receptor (beta chain) is a study of PD-L1 blockade in urothelial cancer. Sequencing was performed with immunoSEQ multiplex PCR; in TCRdb, only in-frame clones are kept and a portion is missing. The table lists more than 90,000 clones, 80% to 90% of them singletons. The CDR3 is 20 residues long. This sample's time point: pretreatment peripheral blood. This clone was recorded only once. The gene calls are TRBV12-1 and TRBJ2-1; the table names TRBD2, a call not compared with the DNA. TRBV12-1 is labeled a pseudogene. Sequenced here: PBMCs, sampled around atezolizumab (anti-PD-L1) treatment. The source of this sequence is a man aged 60-69 years with urothelial cancer. The CDR3 sequence: CASNPPGVSGVLSYYNEQFF. The CDR3, as DNA: TGTGCCAGCAACCCCCCGGGTGTTAGCGGGGTTCTCTCCTACTACAATGAGCAGTTCTTC.